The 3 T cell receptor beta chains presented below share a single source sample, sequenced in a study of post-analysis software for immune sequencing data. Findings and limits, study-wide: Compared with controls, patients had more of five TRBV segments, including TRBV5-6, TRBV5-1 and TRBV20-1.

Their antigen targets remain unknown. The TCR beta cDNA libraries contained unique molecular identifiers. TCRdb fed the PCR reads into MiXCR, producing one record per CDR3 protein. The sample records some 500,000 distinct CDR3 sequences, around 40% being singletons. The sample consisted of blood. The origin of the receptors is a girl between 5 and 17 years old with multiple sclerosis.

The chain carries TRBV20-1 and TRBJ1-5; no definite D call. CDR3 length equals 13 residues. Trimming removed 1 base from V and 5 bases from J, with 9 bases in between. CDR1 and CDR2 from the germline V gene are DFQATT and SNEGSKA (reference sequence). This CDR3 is CSARVLGDQPQHF. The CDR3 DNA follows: TGCAGTGCTAGAGTACTAGGAGATCAGCCCCAGCATTTT.

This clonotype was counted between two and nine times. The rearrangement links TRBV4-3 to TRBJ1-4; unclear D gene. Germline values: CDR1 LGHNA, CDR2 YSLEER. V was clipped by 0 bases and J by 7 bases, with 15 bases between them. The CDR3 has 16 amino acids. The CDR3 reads CASSQDRATPGEKLFF. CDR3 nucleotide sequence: TGCGCCAGCAGCCAAGATCGAGCGACCCCTGGTGAAAAACTGTTTTTT.

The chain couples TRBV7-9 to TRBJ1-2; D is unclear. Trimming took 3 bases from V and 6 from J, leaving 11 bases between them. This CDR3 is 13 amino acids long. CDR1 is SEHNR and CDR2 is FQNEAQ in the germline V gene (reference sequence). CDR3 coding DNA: TGTGCCAGCAGCTTCGTCCGTGGAGATGGCTACACCTTC. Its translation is CASSFVRGDGYTF.